This T cell receptor (beta chain) was obtained from a study of cytomegalovirus exposure and HLA in healthy donors. In its sample, this clone was seen a few times. Its specificity is unknown. Study-level findings and limits: Later work showed greater clonal expansion in HLA-associated TCR beta chains than in equally common others. The study flagged around 150 TCR beta chains as cytomegalovirus-associated. Some highly shared sequence variants likely arose as a pipeline artifact.

These donors counted as nominally healthy when sampled, but unrecorded immune exposures were likely. With 60 Vbeta and 13 Jbeta primers, the PCR was carried out. Some clones are missing from TCRdb's copy, which holds only in-frame ones; the method was immunoSEQ multiplex PCR. The repertoire includes around 94,000 clones, about 77% of them detected once, and under 5% sits in the top ten. CDR1 and CDR2 from the germline V gene are MGHDK and SYGVNS. V shed 4 bases and J shed 2 bases, with 15 bases lying between them. The CDR3 covers 16 residues. The genes are TRBV25-1 and TRBJ2-1; D perhaps matches TRBD1 (6 bases). The TCR originated in a male donor in good health and CMV-seropositive. Sequencing was done on a sample of PBMCs. The DNA for the CDR3 is TGTGCCAGCAGTGCCCTGGGGACAAGGCCCTACAATGAGCAGTTCTTC. This gives the protein CASSALGTRPYNEQFF.